The T cell receptor (beta chain) under discussion was sequenced for a study of radiotherapy plus CTLA-4 blockade in lung cancer. Across the study: There were objective responses in 15% to 20% of patients, and around 30% had disease control. General study findings and limits: After radiotherapy and ipilimumab, tumor-derived clones expanded in peripheral blood.

Sequencing was performed with immunoSEQ multiplex PCR; in TCRdb, only in-frame clones are kept and a portion is missing. The table records 60,000 to 85,000 clones, 70% to 90% of them present only once. There are 16 residues in the CDR3. Germline V gene data show CDR1 as SGDLS and CDR2 as YYNGEE. V was pared by 3 bases and J by 6 bases, with 9 bases of the junction left unmatched. Remarks on this clone: What it binds is unknown.

Each patient with chemo-refractory metastatic non-small-cell lung cancer was treated with focal radiation plus CTLA-4 blockade using ipilimumab. The source was peripheral blood, collected from a patient treated with radiotherapy plus ipilimumab. The V call is TRBV9, the J call TRBJ2-1; 10 positions match TRBD2. This receptor was identified in a human donor with non-small cell lung cancer who had stable disease on radiotherapy plus ipilimumab. CDR3 in amino acids: CASSAGGLAGANEQFF. The CDR3 DNA reads TGTGCCAGCAGCGCCGGAGGGCTAGCGGGGGCCAATGAGCAGTTCTTC.